One sample yielded the 26 T cell receptor beta chains listed below, sequenced in a study of cytomegalovirus exposure and HLA in healthy donors. The PCR used 60 Vbeta and 13 Jbeta primers. Repertoires were generated with immunoSEQ multiplex PCR, while TCRdb's copy carries only in-frame clones and drops some. The data contain 53,000 or so clones, more than 70% of them singletons. Source material: PBMCs. The origin of the receptors is a man aged 25-45 years in good health and CMV-seropositive.

The chain combines TRBV5-4 with TRBJ1-5, with 7 bases identical to TRBD1. This CDR3 spans 18 amino acids. V lost 5 bases and J lost 5; bases outside the gene matches: 19. CDR1 and CDR2 (germline): SGHNT, YYREEE (reference sequence). The CDR3 bases are TGTGCCAGCAGTGCCACCCCAGCGGCAGGGGGGAGTTATCAGCCCCAGCATTTT. Its translation: CASSATPAAGGSYQPQHF.

V usage is TRBV10-3 and J usage is TRBJ1-2, with a tentative D call TRBD1 (5 bases). The CDR3 runs to 14 residues. With 3 bases removed from V and 2 bases from J, the gap between germline ends came to 10 bases. CDR1 is ENHRY, CDR2 SYGVKD, per germline. The DNA for the CDR3 is TGTGCCATCAGTGAATATGACAGAAACTATGGCTACACCTTC. This codes for CAISEYDRNYGYTF.

The genes are TRBV28 and TRBJ2-7, with D possibly being TRBD1 (6 bases). Germline V gene data show CDR1 as MDHEN and CDR2 as SYDVKM. Trimming took off 5 bases at V and 1 base at J, with 12 bases between the two ends. The CDR3 spans 14 residues. The CDR3 DNA is TGTGCCAGCAGTAGACAGGACCTATCCTACGAGCAGTACTTC. This encodes CASSRQDLSYEQYF.

In DNA, the CDR3 is TGTGCCAGCAGCTTGTATCAGTTCAGGGCCAATCAGCCCCAGCATTTT. The encoded protein is CASSLYQFRANQPQHF. The V gene is TRBV5-6, the J gene TRBJ1-5, with D perhaps TRBD1 (5 bases). The CDR3 extends over 16 amino acids. Germline assignment: CDR1 SGHDT and CDR2 YYEEEE. Trimming shortened V by 1 base and J by 3 bases, and 14 bases separated the two germline ends.

The gene calls are TRBV14 and TRBJ1-2, with 7 bases that match TRBD1. CDR1 and CDR2 (germline): SGHDN, FVKESK. The CDR3 consists of 14 residues. Unmatched junction bases numbered 10, after V lost 4 bases and J lost 8 bases. CDR3 sequence (DNA): TGTGCCAGCAGCCCAGGGGGGACTCGGCGCGGCTACACCTTC. Residues: CASSPGGTRRGYTF.

The chain carries TRBV18 and TRBJ1-1, with no clear D. Trimming removed 4 bases at V and 1 base at J, with 10 bases between. The CDR3 sequence is 14 residues long. CDR1 and CDR2 (germline): KGHSH, LQKENI. CDR3 bases: TGTGCCAGCTCACAACAGCAAAAGAACACTGAAGCTTTCTTT. It is translated as CASSQQQKNTEAFF. Complete variable domain (other parts from reference TRBV18 and TRBJ1-1): NAGVMQNPRHLVRRRGQEARLRCSPMKGHSHVYWYRQLPEEGLKFMVYLQKENIIDESGMPKERFSAEFPKEGPSILRIQQVVRGDSAAYFCASSQQQKNTEAFFGQGTRLTVV.

This clone was recorded a few times. The rearrangement uses TRBV5-6 and TRBJ1-2; D is possibly TRBD1 (6 bases). This CDR3 is 14 amino acids long. Germline CDR1 and CDR2: SGHDT and YYEEEE. With 4 bases removed from V and 8 bases from J, the gap between germline ends came to 18 bases. CDR3 protein: CASSPWTVPWGYTF. In DNA, the CDR3 is TGTGCCAGCAGCCCCTGGACAGTCCCATGGGGCTACACCTTC. Complete variable domain (other parts from reference TRBV5-6 and TRBJ1-2): DAGVTQSPTHLIKTRGQQVTLRCSPKSGHDTVSWYQQALGQGPQFIFQYYEEEERQRGNFPDRFSGHQFPNYSSELNVNALLLGDSALYLCASSPWTVPWGYTFGSGTRLTVV.

The V and J genes are TRBV4-3 and TRBJ2-1; the D gene is possibly TRBD2 (5 bases). The CDR3 is made up of 9 amino acids. Germline values: CDR1 LGHNA, CDR2 YSLEER. Trimming left V 10 bases short and J 9 bases short, with 7 bases between. CDR3 in DNA: TGCGCCACGGGAAGTGAGCAGTTCTTC. It yields the protein CATGSEQFF.

The chain employs TRBV4-3 and TRBJ1-4, with D unresolved. Germline V lookup: CDR1 LGHNA, CDR2 YSLEER. The CDR3 loop spans 17 amino acids. V was cut by 0 bases and J by 8 bases, with 19 bases left in between. Here the CDR3 reads CASSQESIRFTQEKLFF. The CDR3 DNA follows: TGCGCCAGCAGCCAAGAATCAATAAGATTCACCCAGGAAAAACTGTTTTTT.

This chain links TRBV6-5 with TRBJ2-5, with D perhaps TRBD2 (6 bases). CDR3 length: 15 amino acids. V dropped 6 bases and J dropped 7 bases, with 21 bases sitting between them. In germline, CDR1 is MNHEY, CDR2 SVGAGI. The CDR3 sequence is CASSLSDGGGGTQYF. The DNA for the CDR3 is TGTGCCAGCAGCCTATCGGATGGGGGAGGCGGGACCCAGTACTTC.

The rearrangement uses TRBV27 and TRBJ1-5; D is perhaps TRBD1 (5 bases). This CDR3 has 15 residues. Deletions cut 0 bases from V and 2 bases from J, with 8 bases between. CDR1 MNHEY and CDR2 SMNVEV come from the germline V gene (reference sequence). CDR3 region: CASSLSSGGNQPQHF. The CDR3 region has the DNA TGTGCCAGCAGTTTATCGTCGGGGGGCAATCAGCCCCAGCATTTT.

The chain joins TRBV30 to TRBJ1-3; D is perhaps TRBD1 (5 bases). Germline values: CDR1 GTSNPN, CDR2 SVGIG (reference sequence). V shed 3 bases and J shed 10 bases, with 16 bases lying between them. CDR3 length equals 13 residues. CDR3 nucleotide sequence: TGTGCCTGGAGCGGACCGCGGGGCGTGACCATATATTTT. It translates to CAWSGPRGVTIYF.

The chain joins TRBV7-3 to TRBJ2-6; 8 nucleotides line up with TRBD1. Germline V gives CDR1 SGHTA, CDR2 FQGTGA. J was trimmed by 0 bases and V by 5 bases; bases with no gene match: 9. This CDR3 has 18 amino acids. CDR3 DNA sequence: TGTGCCAGCAGCCCGTCGGGACAGGTCCCCTCTGGGGCCAACGTCCTGACTTTC. Amino acid sequence: CASSPSGQVPSGANVLTF.

The genes are TRBV4-3 and TRBJ1-3, with unresolved D. CDR1 and CDR2 (germline): LGHNA, YSLEER. The CDR3 has 16 residues. V lost 0 bases, J lost 0 bases, and 9 bases lay in between. For the CDR3, the DNA is TGCGCCAGCAGCCAAGACAGACTAGACTCTGGAAACACCATATATTTT. This codes for CASSQDRLDSGNTIYF.

This chain uses TRBV7-9 with TRBJ1-4, with TRBD1 identical over 10 bases. The ends lost 0 bases at V and 8 bases at J; junction bases unmatched: 3. Germline CDR1 SEHNR, CDR2 FQNEAQ (reference sequence). The CDR3 totals 15 residues. In DNA form, the CDR3 reads TGTGCCAGCAGCTTAGCCGGGACAGGGGACGAAAAACTGTTTTTT. This encodes CASSLAGTGDEKLFF.

V is TRBV7-8 and J is TRBJ1-6; TRBD1 matches 8 bases. CDR3 length: 16 residues. Germline V lookup: CDR1 SGHVS, CDR2 FQNEAQ. Unmatched junction bases numbered 6, after V lost 2 bases and J lost 6 bases. The CDR3 loop is CASSLLRGRGNSPLHF. The DNA for the CDR3 is TGTGCCAGCAGCTTACTCAGGGGGCGCGGTAATTCACCCCTCCACTTT.

This chain connects TRBV19 to TRBJ1-1; tentatively, D is TRBD1 (6 bases). Trimming pared 6 bases from V and 0 bases from J, leaving 11 bases between. Germline values: CDR1 LNHDA, CDR2 SQIVND (reference sequence). This CDR3 is 14 amino acids long. Here the CDR3 reads CASSWTVLNTEAFF. CDR3 nucleotide sequence: TGTGCCAGTAGCTGGACAGTATTGAACACTGAAGCTTTCTTT.

The genes are TRBV9 and TRBJ1-1; D is ambiguous. Per the germline V gene, CDR1 is SGDLS and CDR2 is YYNGEE. This CDR3 is built from 13 residues. Trimming left V 4 bases short and J 1 base short, with 8 bases between. The CDR3 DNA sequence: TGTGCCAGCAGCTCCTATAAGAACACTGAAGCTTTCTTT. The encoded protein is CASSSYKNTEAFF.

This chain links TRBV2 with TRBJ1-6; 9 nucleotides align to TRBD1. The junction had 2 bases not matched to a gene; V was cut back by 4 bases and J by 7 bases. Per germline, CDR1 SNHLY and CDR2 FYNNEI. This CDR3 region has 14 residues. CDR3 protein: CASSGGQGNSPLHF. Here the CDR3 DNA reads TGTGCCAGCAGTGGGGGACAGGGAAATTCACCCCTCCACTTT.

The V gene is TRBV4-3, the J gene TRBJ1-1; tentatively, D is TRBD1 (5 bases). The CDR3 contains 14 residues. V gave up 5 bases and J gave up 10 bases, with 20 bases separating them. From germline, CDR1 is LGHNA and CDR2 YSLEER. The CDR3, as DNA: TGCGCCAGCAGCTCCCAGGAGGGACGACGAGGAGCTTTCTTT. This translates into CASSSQEGRRGAFF.

The chain couples TRBV28 to TRBJ1-2, with D possibly matching TRBD1 (6 bases). The ends were cut back, 6 bases at V and 7 bases at J, with 21 bases in the middle. This CDR3 has 15 residues. From germline, CDR1 is MDHEN and CDR2 SYDVKM. This chain's CDR3 is CASSPNREGISGYTF. CDR3 bases: TGTGCCAGCAGCCCGAACAGGGAGGGGATCTCTGGCTACACCTTC.

The rearrangement links TRBV7-3 to TRBJ1-5; no reliable D call. The CDR3 sequence is 13 residues long. CDR1 is SGHTA and CDR2 is FQGTGA in the germline V gene. V shed 5 bases and J shed 4 bases, with 9 bases lying between them. CDR3 residues: CASSLTPNQPQHF. CDR3 coding DNA: TGTGCCAGCAGCCTTACTCCTAATCAGCCCCAGCATTTT.

The rearrangement joins TRBV7-9 to TRBJ1-1; 7 bases agree with TRBD1. This CDR3 region has 14 residues. Germline values: CDR1 SEHNR, CDR2 FQNEAQ (reference sequence). The J segment lost 4 bases and the V segment lost 5 bases, leaving 7 bases of the junction unmatched. In DNA, the CDR3 is TGTGCCAGCAGCCCCCCGACAGGGCCCACTGAAGCTTTCTTT. Translating gives CASSPPTGPTEAFF.

Remarks on this clone: The junction departs from the called germline gene at one end, perhaps through a read error. Other DNA variants within this sample encode the same CDR3. CDR3 DNA: TGCGCCAGCAGCTCAGCGGGGGTGGGCCAAGAGACCCAGTACTTC. This sequence encodes CASSSAGVGQETQYF. This chain links TRBV9 with TRBJ2-5; 8 nucleotides agree with TRBD2. Germline V gene sequence: CDR1 SGDLS, CDR2 YYNGEE. There are 15 residues in the CDR3.

The chain combines TRBV2 with TRBJ2-4; D unclear. This CDR3 spans 15 amino acids. With 6 bases removed from V and 2 bases from J, the gap between germline ends came to 14 bases. Per the germline V gene, CDR1 is SNHLY and CDR2 is FYNNEI. CDR3 nucleotides: TGTGCCAGCAGGCGGATTGGCAGTTCCAAAAACATTCAGTACTTC. It is translated as CASRRIGSSKNIQYF.

This chain uses TRBV7-6 with TRBJ1-1; 10 bases line up with TRBD1. Germline CDR1 and CDR2: SGHVS and FNYEAQ. The CDR3 has 14 amino acids. The junction had 5 bases not matched to a gene; V was cut back by 5 bases and J by 5 bases. The CDR3 DNA sequence: TGTGCCAGCAGCCCGGGACAGGGGAGGACTGAAGCTTTCTTT. Translating gives CASSPGQGRTEAFF.